These 10 T cell receptor beta chains share one sample of origin, sequenced in a study of molecular identifiers for immune sequencing clone quantification (dated by TCRdb to the late 2010s). Receptor amplification or capture employed PCR. These reads were obtained on an Illumina HiSeq 4000. TCRdb cleaned the public reads at Q25 with fastp, built clones with MiXCR and kept in-frame beta chains. Identical CDR3 protein sequences are pooled into one entry, listed with their most common genes and DNA. This sample holds approximately 550,000 distinct CDR3 sequences; about a fifth were observed only once. The ten largest account for about 0.8% of the sample. The sequencing input was naive CD8+ T cells from blood, with Jurkat cell RNA spiked in. The sample's cell subset or site label, decoded: FACS-sorted CD8+CD4-CCR7+CD45RA+ naive T cells. The receptors were gathered from a human donor in good health. Some libraries in this study had Jurkat cell RNA spiked in.

The rearrangement uses TRBV6-2 or TRBV6-3 and TRBJ2-7, with D hard to call. The CDR3 is 11 residues long. CDR1 MNHEY and CDR2 SVGEGT come from the germline V gene. Trimming took off 6 bases at V and 5 bases at J, with 8 bases between the two ends. As DNA, the CDR3 is TGTGCCAGCAGCCGTGACGACGAGCAGTACTTC. Translation gives CASSRDDEQYF.

The chain carries TRBV20-1 and TRBJ1-5; 7 bases agree with TRBD1. The CDR3 contains 15 residues. In germline, CDR1 is DFQATT, CDR2 SNEGSKA (reference sequence). Losses at the gene ends were 5 bases for V and 3 bases for J; bases not matched to a gene: 10. The CDR3 region has the DNA TGCAGTGCTCCTTGGACACAGGGGAACAATCAGCCCCAGCATTTT. It encodes CSAPWTQGNNQPQHF.

Regarding this clonotype: A much larger clone lies a single base off, so this may be a read error. The chain carries TRBV12-3 or TRBV12-4 and TRBJ1-1, with D tentatively TRBD1 (5 bases). Deletions cut 3 bases from V and 5 bases from J, with 16 bases between. The CDR3 is 15 residues long. The DNA of the CDR3 is TGTGCCAGCAGTTTCTGGGGGGAGAGAGGTACTGAAGCTTTCTTT. This codes for CASSFWGERGTEAFF.

There are a few counts of this clonotype. This chain links TRBV5-4 with TRBJ1-2, with D possibly TRBD1 on 6 matching bases. Trimming removed 0 bases at V and 3 bases at J, with 12 bases between. Per germline, CDR1 SGHNT and CDR2 YYREEE (reference sequence). CDR3 size: 15 residues. The CDR3 here is CASSLAGGVDYGYTF. The CDR3 DNA sequence: TGTGCCAGCAGCTTGGCCGGGGGCGTTGACTATGGCTACACCTTC.

About this clonotype itself: This may arise from a read error, as a much more abundant clone is one base away. The V and J genes are TRBV11-2 and TRBJ2-5; perhaps TRBD2 as D (7 bases). The CDR3 is 20 residues long. CDR1 and CDR2 from the germline V gene are SGHAT and FQNNGV. DNA of the CDR3: TGTGCCAGCAGCTTAGATCTCGTGGTCTGGCGGGGGCCGGAACAAGAGGCCCAGTACTTC. It yields the protein CASSLDLVVWRGPEQEAQYF.

This chain links TRBV4-3 with TRBJ2-4; TRBD2 aligns across 9 bases. CDR3 length: 20 amino acids. Trimming removed 1 base from V and 0 bases from J; junction bases left unmatched: 13. The germline V gene encodes CDR1 LGHNA and CDR2 YSLEER. The CDR3 DNA follows: TGCGCCAGCAGCCAAGGGGGGAGTAGCGGGGGCCTATTAGCCAAAAACATTCAGTACTTC. Protein: CASSQGGSSGGLLAKNIQYF.

Details on this clonotype: Given a much more abundant clone one base away, this may be a read error. This chain uses TRBV7-8 with TRBJ2-5; TRBD2 is a possible D gene (6 bases). This CDR3 contains 15 residues. Germline V gene sequence: CDR1 SGHVS, CDR2 FQNEAQ. The CDR3 nucleotides read TGTGCCAGCAGTTTGCCGGGCGGGGCCCAAGCGACCCAGTACTTC. As protein: CASSLPGGAQATQYF.

This clonotype has only a few counts. The CDR3: CAISESRDINNEQFF. The CDR3 nucleotides read TGTGCCATCAGTGAGTCCCGGGACATTAACAATGAGCAGTTCTTC. The chain is built from TRBV10-3 and TRBJ2-1; D is possibly TRBD1 (6 bases). The CDR3 runs 15 residues. Germline V gene sequence: CDR1 ENHRY, CDR2 SYGVKD. Deletions cut 0 bases from V and 5 bases from J, with 11 bases between.

Many counts were recorded for this clonotype. CDR3 in amino acids: CASSYTPLDGTTTYEQYF. The CDR3 nucleotides read TGTGCCAGCAGTTATACCCCCTTGGACGGGACAACCACCTACGAGCAGTACTTC. The gene calls are TRBV6-5 and TRBJ2-7; tentative D call: TRBD1 (6 bases). V dropped 3 bases and J dropped 2 bases, with 23 bases sitting between them. From germline, CDR1 is MNHEY and CDR2 SVGAGI. CDR3 length equals 18 residues.

This clonotype was found a few times. This chain links TRBV6-5 with TRBJ2-1; D is perhaps TRBD1 (5 bases). The CDR3 is 13 amino acids. V lost 5 bases, J lost 10 bases, and 15 bases lay in between. Germline CDR1 MNHEY, CDR2 SVGAGI. CDR3 amino acids: CASSLPDSGEQFF. CDR3 coding DNA: TGTGCCAGCAGTCTTCCAGACTCAGGGGAGCAGTTCTTC.